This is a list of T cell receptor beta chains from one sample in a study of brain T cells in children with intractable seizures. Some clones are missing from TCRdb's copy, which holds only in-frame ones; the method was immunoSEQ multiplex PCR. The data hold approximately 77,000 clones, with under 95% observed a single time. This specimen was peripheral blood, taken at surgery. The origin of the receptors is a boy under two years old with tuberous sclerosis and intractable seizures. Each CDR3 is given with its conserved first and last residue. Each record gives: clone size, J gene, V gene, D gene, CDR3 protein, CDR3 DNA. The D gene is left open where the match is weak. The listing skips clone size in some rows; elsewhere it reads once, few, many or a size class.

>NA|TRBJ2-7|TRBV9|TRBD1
CASSYRDRCYEQYF
TGTGCCAGCAGCTACCGGGACAGGTGCTACGAGCAGTACTTC
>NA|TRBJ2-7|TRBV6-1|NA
CASSELLGEQYF
TGTGCCAGCAGTGAATTACTTGGGGAGCAGTACTTC
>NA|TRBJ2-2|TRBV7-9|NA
CASSDVNTGELFF
TGTGCCAGCAGCGACGTTAACACCGGGGAGCTGTTTTTT
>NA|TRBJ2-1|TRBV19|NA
CASSGLSINEQFF
TGTGCCAGTAGTGGCCTATCGATCAATGAGCAGTTCTTC
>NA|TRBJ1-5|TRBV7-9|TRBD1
CASSLGGQPQHF
TGTGCCAGCAGCCTAGGGGGCCAGCCCCAGCATTTT
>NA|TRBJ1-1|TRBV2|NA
CASIRMGGRTEAFF
TGTGCCAGCATCCGAATGGGGGGGAGGACTGAAGCTTTCTTT
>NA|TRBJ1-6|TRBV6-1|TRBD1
CASSEGDRIRHSPLHF
TGTGCCAGCAGTGAAGGGGACAGAATCAGACATTCACCCCTCCACTTT
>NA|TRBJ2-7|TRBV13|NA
CASSLGRGTYEQYF
TGTGCCAGCAGCTTAGGCAGGGGAACCTACGAGCAGTACTTC
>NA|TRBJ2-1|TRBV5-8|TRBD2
CASSLGLAGDEQFF
TGTGCCAGCAGCCTAGGACTAGCAGGGGATGAGCAGTTCTTC
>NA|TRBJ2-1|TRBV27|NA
CASRRDSGAYNEQFF
TGTGCCAGCAGGCGGGACAGTGGGGCCTACAATGAGCAGTTCTTC
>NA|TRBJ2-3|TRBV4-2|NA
CASSDRQDPPDTQYF
TGTGCCAGCAGCGACCGGCAAGACCCCCCAGATACGCAGTATTTT
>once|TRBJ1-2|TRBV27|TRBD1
CASSLGQGGAYGYTF
TGTGCCAGCAGCCTGGGACAGGGAGGAGCCTATGGCTACACCTTC
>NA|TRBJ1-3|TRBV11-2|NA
CASSSGRMGGNTIYF
TGTGCCAGCAGCTCAGGACGGATGGGGGGAAACACCATATATTTT
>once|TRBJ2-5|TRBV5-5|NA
CASSRGPNQETQYF
TGTGCCAGCAGCCGAGGGCCGAACCAAGAGACCCAGTACTTC
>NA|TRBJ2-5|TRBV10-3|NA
CAISESVVAGETQYF
TGTGCCATCAGTGAGTCAGTAGTAGCCGGCGAGACCCAGTACTTC
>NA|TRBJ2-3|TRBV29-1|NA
CSVDRAADTQYF
TGCAGCGTTGACAGGGCGGCAGATACGCAGTATTTT
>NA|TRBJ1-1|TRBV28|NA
CASSLFRLRVGAFF
TGTGCCAGCAGTTTATTTCGTCTAAGGGTCGGGGCTTTCTTT
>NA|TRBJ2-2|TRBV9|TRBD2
CASSVEPGGNTGELFF
TGTGCCAGCAGCGTAGAGCCGGGGGGGAACACCGGGGAGCTGTTTTTT
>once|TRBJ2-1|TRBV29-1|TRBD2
CSVPQNSGRVYNEQFF
TGCAGCGTTCCCCAAAATAGCGGGAGAGTATACAATGAGCAGTTCTTC
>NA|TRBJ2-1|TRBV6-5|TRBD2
CASRLSGLYNEQFF
TGTGCCAGCAGGCTTAGCGGGCTCTACAATGAGCAGTTCTTC
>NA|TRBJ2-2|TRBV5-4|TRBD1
CASSFDRANTGELFF
TGTGCCAGCAGCTTCGACAGGGCGAACACCGGGGAGCTGTTTTTT
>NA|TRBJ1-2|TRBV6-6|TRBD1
CAISIGQGDSYYGYTF
TGTGCCATCTCGATAGGGCAGGGGGACTCCTACTATGGCTACACCTTC
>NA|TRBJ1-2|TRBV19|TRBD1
CASSPRQGANYGYTF
TGTGCCAGTAGTCCAAGACAGGGGGCTAACTATGGCTACACCTTC
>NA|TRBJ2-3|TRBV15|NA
CATLAVRGDTQYF
TGTGCCACCTTAGCGGTGCGGGGAGATACGCAGTATTTT
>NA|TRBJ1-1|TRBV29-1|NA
CSVRGTMNTEAFF
TGCAGCGTTAGGGGGACCATGAACACTGAAGCTTTCTTT
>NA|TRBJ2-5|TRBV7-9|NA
CASSLNQGNQETQYF
TGTGCCAGCAGCTTAAACCAGGGGAACCAAGAGACCCAGTACTTC
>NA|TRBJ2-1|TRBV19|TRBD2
CASSSSSGSLNEQFF
TGTGCCAGTAGTTCATCTAGCGGGAGCCTCAATGAGCAGTTCTTC
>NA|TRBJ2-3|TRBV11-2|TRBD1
CASSLVGTGPTDTQYF
TGTGCCAGCAGCTTAGTCGGGACAGGACCGACAGATACGCAGTATTTT